This entry concerns a single T cell receptor beta chain. This sample stems from a study of blood T cell repertoires in COVID-19. Study-wide background: COVID-19 samples collected from the United States, Italy and Spain covered acute and convalescent phases. PBMCs, B-cell-depleted T cells, or T cells were the source of the cDNA or gDNA that made up the material.

In the original processing: Reference gene primer amplification gave nucleated cell count estimates. Method: immunoSEQ multiplex PCR; TCRdb's copy keeps in-frame clones and lacks some. The D gene and trimming were derived from the DNA, and the V and J assignments and clone size from that table. The sample comprises 98,000 or so clones, less than 85% of which are singletons, and 1.8% rests with the top ten. The CDR3 extends over 16 amino acids. J lost 6 bases, V lost 0 bases, and 7 bases had no gene match. Germline assignment: CDR1 SGHTA and CDR2 FQGNSA. This clonotype was sampled from a woman aged 40 to 50 with acute or convalescent COVID-19. The specimen sequenced was peripheral blood. The rearrangement uses TRBV7-2 and TRBJ1-4; 7 bases fit TRBD1. The CDR3 sequence: CASSLAPGQLHEKLFF. The CDR3 nucleotides read TGTGCCAGCAGCTTAGCCCCGGGACAGCTTCATGAAAAACTGTTTTTT.